This TCR beta chain was recorded in a study of neoadjuvant nivolumab and ipilimumab in lung cancer (dated by TCRdb to the early 2020s). Background for the entire study: Nivolumab was given at 3 mg/kg intravenously on days 1, 15 and 29, and the combination arm added ipilimumab 1 mg/kg on day 1 only. The primary trial endpoint was the major pathologic response (MPR) rate in the intention-to-treat population in each study arm. The trial treated approximately 46 patients with operable NSCLC: some 23 were randomized to nivolumab monotherapy and approximately 20 to nivolumab plus ipilimumab. The study compared TCR repertoires in pretherapy (baseline) peripheral blood with TCR repertoires in tumors resected at surgery after neoadjuvant immune checkpoint blockade. Matched pretherapy and resected tumor pairs were analyzed for seven patients: four treated with nivolumab and three with nivolumab plus ipilimumab. Study-wide conclusions, independent of this receptor: TCR sequencing was performed in a small number of samples. TCR richness and clonality were greater in resected tumors than in tumor-adjacent uninvolved lung, and increases were seen in more dual-therapy-treated tumors. No significant correlation was found between TCR clonality and pathologic tumor regression, and only one major-pathologic-response sample was available for the clonality analysis. Pretherapy blood TCR richness correlated positively with richness in tumors resected after neoadjuvant therapy (Spearman R of about 0.82). Tumor T-cell richness and clonality rose from pretherapy to surgery in three of three dual-therapy tumors but in only two of four nivolumab-treated tumors.

Library method: the immunoSEQ multiplex PCR assay. The authors' pipeline ran thus. Repertoires were summarized in terms of richness and clonality, and significantly expanded and contracted clones between pre- and post-therapy samples were identified. TCRdb provides this immuneACCESS table in a form limited to in-frame rearrangements. Some clones are lacking; in checked studies, under half of them reflect an unresolved V gene, and why the rest are absent is not known. The V and J calls and clone size come from that table; D and trimming were worked out from the DNA. The sample table shows 18,000 or so clones, and under 85% are seen once. In total, the top ten clones hold about 9.8% of the sample. This clone was seen a single time. Which antigen it targets is not known. Base-call qualities are not available, and no considerably larger clone is one nucleotide away. This specimen's time point label, interpreted: at surgical resection after neoadjuvant nivolumab +/- ipilimumab. Samples came from the phase 2 randomized NEOSTAR trial, which tested neoadjuvant nivolumab or nivolumab plus ipilimumab followed by surgery in operable NSCLC.

The CDR1 and CDR2 encoded by the germline V gene are SGHRS and YFSETQ. V is reduced by 3 bases and J by 4 bases, leaving a spacing of 13 bases between them. The CDR3 covers 14 residues, taking in both the cysteine and the phenylalanine. Only CDR3 DNA remains: 42 bases, in frame from the first base. The chain is made from TRBV5-1 and TRBJ1-1; D gene: possibly TRBD1, on 5 matching bases. This material consisted of tumor tissue, taken after neoadjuvant nivolumab, alone or with ipilimumab, at or shortly before surgery. This receptor was taken from an adult with non-small cell lung cancer. The CDR3 corresponds to CASSSPGGGTEAFF. The DNA sequence reads TGCGCCAGCAGCTCCCCTGGGGGGGGCACTGAAGCTTTCTTT.